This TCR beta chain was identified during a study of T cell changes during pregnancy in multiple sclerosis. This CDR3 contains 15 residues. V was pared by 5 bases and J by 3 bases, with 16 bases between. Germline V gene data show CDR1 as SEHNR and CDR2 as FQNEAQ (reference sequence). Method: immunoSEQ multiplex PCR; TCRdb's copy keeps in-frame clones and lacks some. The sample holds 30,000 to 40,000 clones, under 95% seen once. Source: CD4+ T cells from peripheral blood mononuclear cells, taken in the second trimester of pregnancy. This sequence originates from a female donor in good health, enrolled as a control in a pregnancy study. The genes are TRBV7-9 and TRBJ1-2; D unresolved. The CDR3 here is CASSNPRREDYGYTF. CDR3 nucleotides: TGTGCCAGCAGCAACCCCCGGAGGGAGGACTATGGCTACACCTTC.